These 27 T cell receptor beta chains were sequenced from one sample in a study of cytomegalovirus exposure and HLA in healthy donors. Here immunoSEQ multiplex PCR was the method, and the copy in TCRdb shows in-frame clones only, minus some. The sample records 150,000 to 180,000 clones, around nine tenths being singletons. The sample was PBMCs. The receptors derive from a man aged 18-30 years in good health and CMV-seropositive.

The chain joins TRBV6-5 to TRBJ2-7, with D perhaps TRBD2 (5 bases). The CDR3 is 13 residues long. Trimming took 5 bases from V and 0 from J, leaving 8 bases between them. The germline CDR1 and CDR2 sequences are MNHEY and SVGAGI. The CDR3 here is CASSSGDSYEQYF. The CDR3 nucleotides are TGTGCCAGCAGTAGCGGAGACTCCTACGAGCAGTACTTC.

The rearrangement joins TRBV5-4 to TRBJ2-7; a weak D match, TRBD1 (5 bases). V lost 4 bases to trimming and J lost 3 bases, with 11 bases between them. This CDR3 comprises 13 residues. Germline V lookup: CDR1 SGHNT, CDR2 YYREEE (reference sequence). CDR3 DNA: TGTGCCAGCAGCATAAACAGGAACTACGAGCAGTACTTC. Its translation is CASSINRNYEQYF. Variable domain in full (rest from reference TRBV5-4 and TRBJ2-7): ETGVTQSPTHLIKTRGQQVTLRCSSQSGHNTVSWYQQALGQGPQFIFQYYREEENGRGNFPPRFSGLQFPNYSSELNVNALELDDSALYLCASSINRNYEQYFGPGTRLTVT.

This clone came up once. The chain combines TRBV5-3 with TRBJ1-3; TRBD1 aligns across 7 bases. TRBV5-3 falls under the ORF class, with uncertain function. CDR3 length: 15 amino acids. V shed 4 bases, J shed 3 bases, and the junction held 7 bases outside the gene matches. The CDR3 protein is CARSGQQGNGNTIYF. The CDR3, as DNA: TGTGCCAGAAGCGGACAACAGGGGAATGGAAACACCATATATTTT.

The CDR3 protein is CASSAEGGASNSGDEQFF. The CDR3 DNA follows: TGTGCCAGCAGTGCGGAGGGGGGGGCGTCGAACAGCGGGGATGAGCAGTTCTTC. The chain has TRBV6-1 and TRBJ2-1, with a possible D match to TRBD2 (7 bases). CDR1 is MNHNS and CDR2 is SASEGT in the germline V gene. CDR3 length: 18 amino acids. V was pared by 4 bases and J by 8 bases, with 27 bases between.

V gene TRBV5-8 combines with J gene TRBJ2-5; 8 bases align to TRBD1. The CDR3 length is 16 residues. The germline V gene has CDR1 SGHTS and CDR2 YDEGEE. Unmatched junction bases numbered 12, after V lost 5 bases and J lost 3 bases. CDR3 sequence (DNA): TGTGCCAGCAGTCTACACAGGGGGGTCGGGAAAGAGACCCAGTACTTC. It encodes CASSLHRGVGKETQYF.

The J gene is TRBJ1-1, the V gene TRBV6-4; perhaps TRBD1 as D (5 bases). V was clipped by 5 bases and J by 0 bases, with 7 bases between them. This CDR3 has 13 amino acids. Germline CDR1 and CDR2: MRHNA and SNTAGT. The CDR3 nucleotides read TGTGCCAGCAGTCGGGGGATGAACACTGAAGCTTTCTTT. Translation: CASSRGMNTEAFF.

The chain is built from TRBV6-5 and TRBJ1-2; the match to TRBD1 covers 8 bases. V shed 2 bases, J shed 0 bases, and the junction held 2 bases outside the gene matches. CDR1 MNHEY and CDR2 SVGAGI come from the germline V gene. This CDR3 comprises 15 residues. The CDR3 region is CASSYDRGTNYGYTF. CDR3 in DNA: TGTGCCAGCAGTTACGACAGGGGAACTAACTATGGCTACACCTTC.

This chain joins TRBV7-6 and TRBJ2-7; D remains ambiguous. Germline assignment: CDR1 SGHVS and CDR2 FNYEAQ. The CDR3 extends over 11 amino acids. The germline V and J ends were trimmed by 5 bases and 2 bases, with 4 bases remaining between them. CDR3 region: CASSRAYEQYF. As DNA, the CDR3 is TGTGCCAGCAGCCGGGCCTACGAGCAGTACTTC.

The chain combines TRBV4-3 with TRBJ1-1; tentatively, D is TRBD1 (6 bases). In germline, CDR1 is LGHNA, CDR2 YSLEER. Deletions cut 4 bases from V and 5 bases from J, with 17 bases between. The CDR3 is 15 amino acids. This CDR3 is CASSRLTGGKTEAFF. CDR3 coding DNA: TGCGCCAGCAGCCGCTTGACAGGAGGTAAAACTGAAGCTTTCTTT.

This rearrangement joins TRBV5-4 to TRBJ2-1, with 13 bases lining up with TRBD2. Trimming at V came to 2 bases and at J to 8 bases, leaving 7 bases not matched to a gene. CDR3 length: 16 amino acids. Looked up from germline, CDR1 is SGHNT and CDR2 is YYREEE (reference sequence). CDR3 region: CASSFTVGTSGDEQFF. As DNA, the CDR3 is TGTGCCAGCAGCTTTACGGTTGGGACTAGCGGGGATGAGCAGTTCTTC.

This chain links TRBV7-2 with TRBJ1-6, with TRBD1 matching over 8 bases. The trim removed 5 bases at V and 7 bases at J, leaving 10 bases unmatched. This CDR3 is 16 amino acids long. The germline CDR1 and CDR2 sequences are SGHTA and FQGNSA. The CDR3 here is CASSTRQGLSNSPLHF. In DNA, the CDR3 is TGTGCCAGCAGCACTAGACAGGGGTTGTCCAATTCACCCCTCCACTTT. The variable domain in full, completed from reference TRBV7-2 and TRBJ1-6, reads GAGVSQSPSNKVTEKGKDVELRCDPISGHTALYWYRQSLGQGLEFLIYFQGNSAPDKSGLPSDRFSAERTGGSVSTLTIQRTQQEDSAVYLCASSTRQGLSNSPLHFGNGTRLTVT.

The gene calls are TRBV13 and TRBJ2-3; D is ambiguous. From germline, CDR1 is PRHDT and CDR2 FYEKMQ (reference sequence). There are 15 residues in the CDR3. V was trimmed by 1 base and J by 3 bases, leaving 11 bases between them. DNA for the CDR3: TGTGCCAGCAGCTTAGTGCGTGCCGAAACAGATACGCAGTATTTT. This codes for CASSLVRAETDTQYF.

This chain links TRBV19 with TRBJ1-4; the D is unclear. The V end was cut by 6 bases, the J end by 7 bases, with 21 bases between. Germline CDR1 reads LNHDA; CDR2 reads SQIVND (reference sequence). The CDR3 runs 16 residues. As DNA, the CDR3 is TGTGCCAGTAGCAGTATAGGCGGGCAGTACCGTGAAAAACTGTTTTTT. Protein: CASSSIGGQYREKLFF.

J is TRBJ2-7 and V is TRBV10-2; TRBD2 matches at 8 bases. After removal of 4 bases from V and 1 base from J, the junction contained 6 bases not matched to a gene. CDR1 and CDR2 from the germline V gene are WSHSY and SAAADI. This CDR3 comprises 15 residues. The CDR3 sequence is CASSGDPGGSYEQYF. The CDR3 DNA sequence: TGCGCCAGCAGTGGGGATCCGGGAGGGTCCTACGAGCAGTACTTC.

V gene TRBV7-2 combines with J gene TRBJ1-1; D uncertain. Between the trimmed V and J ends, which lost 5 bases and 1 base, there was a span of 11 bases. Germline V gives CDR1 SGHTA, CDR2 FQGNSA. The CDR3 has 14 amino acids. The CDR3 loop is CASSREAGNTEAFF. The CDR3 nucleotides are TGTGCCAGCAGCCGGGAGGCAGGGAACACTGAAGCTTTCTTT.

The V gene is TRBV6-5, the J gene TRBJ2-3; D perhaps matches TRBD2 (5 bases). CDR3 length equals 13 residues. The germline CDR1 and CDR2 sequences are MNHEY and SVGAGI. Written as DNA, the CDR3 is TGTGTCGCGCATAGCGCGGTCACAGATACGCAGTATTTT. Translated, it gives CVAHSAVTDTQYF.

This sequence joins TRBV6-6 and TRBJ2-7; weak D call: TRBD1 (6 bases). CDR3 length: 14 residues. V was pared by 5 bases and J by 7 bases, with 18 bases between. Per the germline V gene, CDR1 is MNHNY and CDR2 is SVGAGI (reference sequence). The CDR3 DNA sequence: TGTGCCAGCAGTCGGGACATCATATCCCCTGAGCAGTACTTC. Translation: CASSRDIISPEQYF.

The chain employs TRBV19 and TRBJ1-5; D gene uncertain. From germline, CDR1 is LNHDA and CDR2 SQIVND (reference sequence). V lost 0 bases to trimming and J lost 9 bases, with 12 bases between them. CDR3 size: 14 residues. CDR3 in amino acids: CASSIDLEGRPQHF. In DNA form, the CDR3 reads TGTGCCAGTAGTATAGATCTGGAGGGAAGGCCCCAGCATTTT.

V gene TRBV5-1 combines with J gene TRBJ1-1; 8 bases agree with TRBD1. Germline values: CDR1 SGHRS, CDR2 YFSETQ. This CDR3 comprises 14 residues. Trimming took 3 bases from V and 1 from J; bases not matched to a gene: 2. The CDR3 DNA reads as TGCGCCAGCAGCTCGACAGGGGCGAACACTGAAGCTTTCTTT. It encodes CASSSTGANTEAFF.

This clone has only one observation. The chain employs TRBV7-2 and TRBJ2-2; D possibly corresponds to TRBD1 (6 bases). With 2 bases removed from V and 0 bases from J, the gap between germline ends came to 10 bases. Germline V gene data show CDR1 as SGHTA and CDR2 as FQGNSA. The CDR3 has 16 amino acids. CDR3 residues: CASSLRQATNTGELFF. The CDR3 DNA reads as TGTGCCAGCAGCTTACGACAGGCTACGAACACCGGGGAGCTGTTTTTT.

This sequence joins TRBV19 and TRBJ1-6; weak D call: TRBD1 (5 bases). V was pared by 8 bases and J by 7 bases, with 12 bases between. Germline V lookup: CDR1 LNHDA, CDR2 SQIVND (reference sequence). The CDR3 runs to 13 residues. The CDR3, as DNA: TGTGCCAGTGCGGGGGTTGGAAATTCACCCCTCCACTTT. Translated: CASAGVGNSPLHF. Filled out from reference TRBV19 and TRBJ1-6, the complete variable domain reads DGGITQSPKYLFRKEGQNVTLSCEQNLNHDAMYWYRQDPGQGLRLIYYSQIVNDFQKGDIAEGYSVSREKKESFPLTVTSAQKNPTAFYLCASAGVGNSPLHFGNGTRLTVT.

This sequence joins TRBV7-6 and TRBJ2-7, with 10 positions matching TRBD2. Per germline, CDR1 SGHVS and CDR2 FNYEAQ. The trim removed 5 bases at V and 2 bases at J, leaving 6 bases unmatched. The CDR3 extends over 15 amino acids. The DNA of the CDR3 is TGTGCCAGCAGCCCCCTAGCGGGGGATGCCTACGAGCAGTACTTC. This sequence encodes CASSPLAGDAYEQYF.

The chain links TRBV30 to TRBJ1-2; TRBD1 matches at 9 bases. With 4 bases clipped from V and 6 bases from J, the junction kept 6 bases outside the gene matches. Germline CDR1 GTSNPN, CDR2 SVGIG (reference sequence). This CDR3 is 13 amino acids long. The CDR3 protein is CAWTKRDRDGYTF. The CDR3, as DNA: TGTGCCTGGACTAAGAGGGACAGGGATGGCTACACCTTC. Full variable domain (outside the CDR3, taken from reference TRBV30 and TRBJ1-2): SQTIHQWPATLVQPVGSPLSLECTVEGTSNPNLYWYRQAAGRGLQLLFYSVGIGQISSEVPQNLSASRPQDRQFILSSKKLLLSDSGFYLCAWTKRDRDGYTFGSGTRLTVV.

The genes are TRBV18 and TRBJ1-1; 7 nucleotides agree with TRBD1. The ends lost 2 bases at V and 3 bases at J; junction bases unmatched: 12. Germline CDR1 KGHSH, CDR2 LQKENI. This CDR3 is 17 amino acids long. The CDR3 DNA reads TGTGCCAGCTCACCAGCAGGGGGGTCCCCTCGGGACACTGAAGCTTTCTTT. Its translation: CASSPAGGSPRDTEAFF.

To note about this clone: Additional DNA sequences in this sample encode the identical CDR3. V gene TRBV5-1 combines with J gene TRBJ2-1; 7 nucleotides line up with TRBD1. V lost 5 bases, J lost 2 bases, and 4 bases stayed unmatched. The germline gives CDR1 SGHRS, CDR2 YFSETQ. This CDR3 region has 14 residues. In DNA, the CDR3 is TGCGCCAGCAGTACGGGACAGACCTACAATGAGCAGTTCTTC. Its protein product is CASSTGQTYNEQFF.

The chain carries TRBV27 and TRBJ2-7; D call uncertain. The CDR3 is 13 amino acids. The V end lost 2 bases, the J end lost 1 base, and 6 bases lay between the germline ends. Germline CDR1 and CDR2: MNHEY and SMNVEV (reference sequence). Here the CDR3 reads CASSLGQSYEQYF. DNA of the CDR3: TGTGCCAGCAGTTTAGGGCAGTCCTACGAGCAGTACTTC.

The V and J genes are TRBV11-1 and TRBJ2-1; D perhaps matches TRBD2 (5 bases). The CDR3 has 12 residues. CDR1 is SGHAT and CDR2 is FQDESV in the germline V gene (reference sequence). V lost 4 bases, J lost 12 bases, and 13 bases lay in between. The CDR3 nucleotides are TGTGCCAGCAGCTATTCCCGGGGATGGCAGTTCTTC. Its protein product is CASSYSRGWQFF.